The T cell receptor (beta chain) under discussion was sequenced for a study of T cells in Graves' hyperthyroidism and ophthalmopathy. Study-level points and caveats: A model using 13 V-J features told ophthalmopathy apart from stable hyperthyroidism.

There were TCR beta CDR3 regions amplified from RNA transcripts. The primer set for the first-round RT-PCR of the TCR CDR3 was HTBI. TCRdb reanalysed the multiplex PCR reads using MiXCR and keeps one entry per CDR3 protein. The data hold about 560,000 distinct CDR3 sequences, with 16% observed a single time. CDR3 length: 17 residues. Germline CDR1 SGHDN, CDR2 FVKESK. V lost 1 base and J lost 1; bases outside the gene matches: 7. Turning to this clonotype: Antigen: not known.

Sequences were obtained from blood. This TCR came from a woman aged 18 to 35 with Graves' hyperthyroidism. The rearrangement uses TRBV14 and TRBJ2-5; 9 bases are shared with TRBD1. In DNA, the CDR3 is TGTGCCAGCAGCCAAGCCTGGACAGGGGCGATCCAAGAGACCCAGTACTTC. It is translated as CASSQAWTGAIQETQYF. Full variable domain (remainder filled in from reference TRBV14 and TRBJ2-5): EAGVTQFPSHSVIEKGQTVTLRCDPISGHDNLYWYRRVMGKEIKFLLHFVKESKQDESGMPNNRFLAERTGGTYSTLKVQPAELEDSGVYFCASSQAWTGAIQETQYFGPGTRLLVL.